Following are 23 T cell receptor beta chains from one sample sequenced in a study of cytomegalovirus exposure and HLA in healthy donors. The PCR ran on 60 Vbeta and 13 Jbeta primers. The method was immunoSEQ multiplex PCR; TCRdb's version includes in-frame clones alone and lacks a portion of them. The table lists 180,000 or so clones, 70% to 90% of them singletons, with about 9.3% in the top ten. The specimen sequenced was PBMCs. The receptors come from a man younger than 35 in good health and CMV-seropositive.

The gene calls are TRBV5-1 and TRBJ2-7, with a possible D match to TRBD1 (6 bases). Germline V CDR1 and CDR2: SGHRS, YFSETQ. The CDR3 sequence is 16 residues long. Deletions cut 3 bases from V and 7 bases from J, with 23 bases between. The CDR3 DNA sequence: TGCGCCAGCAGCTCTATTCCGGGACACCCTCTAGGAGAGCAGTACTTC. This translates into CASSSIPGHPLGEQYF.

The chain carries TRBV18 and TRBJ2-3; a possible D gene is TRBD2 (6 bases). Trimming took off 3 bases at V and 4 bases at J, with 11 bases between the two ends. The CDR3 covers 14 residues. Germline CDR1 reads KGHSH; CDR2 reads LQKENI. The DNA for the CDR3 is TGTGCCAGCTCACCTAGTCCTAGCGCAGATACGCAGTATTTT. Its translation: CASSPSPSADTQYF.

The chain recombines TRBV2 with TRBJ1-3; TRBD1 matches at 7 bases. The germline V gene has CDR1 SNHLY and CDR2 FYNNEI. Unmatched junction bases numbered 2, after V lost 7 bases and J lost 2 bases. The CDR3 spans 13 residues. The CDR3 here is CASMGQTGNTIYF. The CDR3, as DNA: TGTGCCAGCATGGGACAGACTGGAAACACCATATATTTT. Together with reference TRBV2 and TRBJ1-3, the CDR3 gives the full variable domain: EPEVTQTPSHQVTQMGQEVILRCVPISNHLYFYWYRQILGQKVEFLVSFYNNEISEKSEIFDDQFSVERPDGSNFTLKIRSTKLEDSAMYFCASMGQTGNTIYFGEGSWLTVV.

The chain employs TRBV2 and TRBJ1-2, with 8 bases that match TRBD1. This CDR3 is built from 13 residues. Losses at the gene ends were 5 bases for V and 8 bases for J; bases not matched to a gene: 7. CDR1 is SNHLY, CDR2 FYNNEI, per germline. Here the CDR3 reads CASSNRGADGYTF. CDR3 sequence (DNA): TGTGCCAGCAGTAACAGGGGGGCGGACGGCTACACCTTC. The complete variable domain, with remaining parts taken from reference TRBV2 and TRBJ1-2, reads EPEVTQTPSHQVTQMGQEVILRCVPISNHLYFYWYRQILGQKVEFLVSFYNNEISEKSEIFDDQFSVERPDGSNFTLKIRSTKLEDSAMYFCASSNRGADGYTFGSGTRLTVV.

V and J are TRBV5-1 and TRBJ2-5; TRBD1 aligns across 7 bases. Germline trimming cut 9 bases from V and 3 bases from J; bases unmatched to any gene: 11. The CDR3 extends over 14 amino acids. Germline-derived CDR1 and CDR2 are SGHRS and YFSETQ. The DNA for the CDR3 is TGCGCCACCCGGATTAATACAGGGGAAGAGACCCAGTACTTC. Its protein product is CATRINTGEETQYF.

The rearrangement uses TRBV7-9 and TRBJ2-2; D unclear. With 5 bases removed from V and 5 bases from J, the gap between germline ends came to 18 bases. This CDR3 is built from 16 residues. CDR1 and CDR2 (germline): SEHNR, FQNEAQ (reference sequence). The chain's CDR3 is CASSVQAHDRTGELFF. Written as DNA, the CDR3 is TGTGCCAGCAGCGTCCAGGCCCATGATAGGACCGGGGAGCTGTTTTTT.

This clone appeared a single time. This chain uses TRBV5-4 with TRBJ2-1; D call uncertain. The CDR3 covers 14 residues. From germline, CDR1 is SGHNT and CDR2 YYREEE (reference sequence). Trimming took off 1 base at V and 7 bases at J, with 12 bases between the two ends. CDR3 bases: TGTGCCAGCAGCTTGAAGAATCAGGTTAATGAGCAGTTCTTC. Translation gives CASSLKNQVNEQFF.

The V gene is TRBV6-5, the J gene TRBJ2-7; no definite D call. V lost 0 bases, J lost 7 bases, and 10 bases lay in between. The CDR3 has 13 residues. CDR1 MNHEY and CDR2 SVGAGI come from the germline V gene. The CDR3 spells CASSYSMLREQYF. CDR3 nucleotides: TGTGCCAGCAGTTACTCGATGCTGAGAGAGCAGTACTTC.

V is TRBV7-2 and J is TRBJ2-3; TRBD1 might be the D (6 bases). V gave up 6 bases and J gave up 1 base, with 14 bases separating them. The CDR3 consists of 15 residues. The germline gives CDR1 SGHTA, CDR2 FQGNSA. The CDR3 spells CASRSMTGGTDTQYF. The CDR3 DNA sequence: TGTGCCAGCAGATCAATGACAGGTGGCACAGATACGCAGTATTTT.

V and J are TRBV5-6 and TRBJ2-5; 7 positions agree with TRBD2. The CDR3 loop spans 17 amino acids. The germline V gene encodes CDR1 SGHDT and CDR2 YYEEEE. The trim removed 3 bases at V and 1 base at J, leaving 12 bases unmatched. The CDR3 nucleotides read TGTGCCAGCAGCTCGAATCCAGCGGGGTTGCTCCAAGAGACCCAGTACTTC. Its protein is CASSSNPAGLLQETQYF.

The chain joins TRBV11-2 to TRBJ2-7; 7 nucleotides align to TRBD2. The CDR3 sequence is 17 residues long. With 5 bases clipped from V and 0 bases from J, the junction kept 13 bases outside the gene matches. Germline values: CDR1 SGHAT, CDR2 FQNNGV. CDR3 nucleotide sequence: TGTGCCAGCAGCCTTCCCTGGGGGGGGAAAAGCTCCTACGAGCAGTACTTC. Its protein is CASSLPWGGKSSYEQYF.

This clone is a singleton in its sample. The J gene is TRBJ1-4, the V gene TRBV27; 8 positions agree with TRBD1. The germline gives CDR1 MNHEY, CDR2 SMNVEV (reference sequence). CDR3 length: 16 amino acids. The ends lost 3 bases at V and 0 bases at J; junction bases unmatched: 3. CDR3 in amino acids: CASSLYRGATNEKLFF. CDR3 in DNA: TGTGCCAGCAGTTTGTACAGGGGGGCAACTAATGAAAAACTGTTTTTT. Full variable domain (remainder filled in from reference TRBV27 and TRBJ1-4): EAQVTQNPRYLITVTGKKLTVTCSQNMNHEYMSWYRQDPGLGLRQIYYSMNVEVTDKGDVPEGYKVSRKEKRNFPLILESPSPNQTSLYFCASSLYRGATNEKLFFGSGTQLSVL.

The table lists this clone with a few counts. This chain connects TRBV2 to TRBJ1-2, with 9 positions matching TRBD1. Germline assignment: CDR1 SNHLY and CDR2 FYNNEI. Trimming took 6 bases from V and 4 from J; bases not matched to a gene: 3. The CDR3 runs 13 residues. CDR3 region: CASRDRGSYGYTF. The DNA for the CDR3 is TGTGCCAGCAGAGACAGGGGGTCCTATGGCTACACCTTC.

The V and J genes are TRBV5-1 and TRBJ2-2, with D unclear. The CDR3 contains 14 residues. The V end was cut by 3 bases, the J end by 6 bases, with 12 bases between. Germline values: CDR1 SGHRS, CDR2 YFSETQ. The CDR3 coding sequence is TGCGCCAGCAGCTACGGGTCACGGGCCGGGGAGCTGTTTTTT. It codes for CASSYGSRAGELFF. The full variable domain, rest sourced from reference TRBV5-1 and TRBJ2-2, is KAGVTQTPRYLIKTRGQQVTLSCSPISGHRSVSWYQQTPGQGLQFLFEYFSETQRNKGNFPGRFSGRQFSNSRSEMNVSTLELGDSALYLCASSYGSRAGELFFGEGSRLTVL.

The chain joins TRBV5-4 to TRBJ2-1; 8 positions agree with TRBD2. J was trimmed by 1 base and V by 4 bases; bases with no gene match: 4. The V gene's germline CDR1 is SGHNT and CDR2 YYREEE (reference sequence). The CDR3 covers 15 residues. CDR3 nucleotides: TGTGCCAGCAGCGTCAGCGGGGGTTCCTACAATGAGCAGTTCTTC. This gives the protein CASSVSGGSYNEQFF.

J is TRBJ2-7 and V is TRBV12-5; TRBD1 agrees at 8 bases. V dropped 1 base and J dropped 1; count of bases not matched to a gene: 9. Per the germline V gene, CDR1 is LGHNT and CDR2 is FRNRAP. There are 17 residues in the CDR3. The CDR3 DNA reads TGTGCTAGTGGTTTGGGGAAGACAGGGGATAGGTCCTACGAGCAGTACTTC. Translating gives CASGLGKTGDRSYEQYF.

The V gene is TRBV5-6, the J gene TRBJ1-2; weak D call: TRBD1 (5 bases). In germline, CDR1 is SGHDT, CDR2 YYEEEE. The CDR3 runs to 12 residues. Trimming cost V 0 bases and J 8 bases, with 8 bases left between them. The CDR3 sequence is CASSLAGPGYTF. The CDR3 DNA sequence: TGTGCCAGCAGCTTGGCAGGGCCCGGCTACACCTTC.

This clone was counted between two and nine times. The V and J genes are TRBV6-5 and TRBJ2-7, with TRBD2 identical over 9 bases. CDR1 MNHEY and CDR2 SVGAGI come from the germline V gene. The CDR3 has 14 amino acids. Trimming removed 6 bases from V and 1 base from J; junction bases left unmatched: 4. In nucleotides, the CDR3 is TGTGCCAGCAGACAGCGGGGGGATTCCTACGAGCAGTACTTC. This sequence encodes CASRQRGDSYEQYF.

The chain is built from TRBV30 and TRBJ1-1; 9 positions match TRBD1. V was clipped by 0 bases and J by 11 bases; unmatched bases: 4. The germline V gene has CDR1 GTSNPN and CDR2 SVGIG (reference sequence). CDR3 length: 12 amino acids. The CDR3 DNA sequence: TGTGCCTGGAGTGTAGGGACAGGGAGTGCTTTCTTT. It codes for CAWSVGTGSAFF.

The J gene is TRBJ2-5, the V gene TRBV15, with 7 positions matching TRBD1. The CDR3 loop spans 14 amino acids. CDR1 LNHNV and CDR2 YYDKDF come from the germline V gene (reference sequence). The ends lost 4 bases at V and 5 bases at J; junction bases unmatched: 7. CDR3 sequence reads: CATSKRQGLETQYF. DNA of the CDR3: TGTGCCACCAGCAAACGACAGGGTTTGGAGACCCAGTACTTC.

The rearrangement uses TRBV5-1 and TRBJ2-3; 9 bases are a match to TRBD1. After removal of 0 bases from V and 5 bases from J, the junction contained 4 bases not matched to a gene. The CDR3 covers 15 residues. Germline CDR1 reads SGHRS; CDR2 reads YFSETQ. For the CDR3, the DNA is TGCGCCAGCAGCTTGGGGACAGGGGAAATAGATACGCAGTATTTT. Translating gives CASSLGTGEIDTQYF.

The gene calls are TRBV5-6 and TRBJ2-7, with D perhaps TRBD2 (6 bases). This CDR3 has 14 amino acids. Germline V lookup: CDR1 SGHDT, CDR2 YYEEEE. Trimming cost V 4 bases and J 4 bases, with 15 bases left between them. CDR3 in DNA: TGTGCCAGCAGCGCGGGGCGCGGTATTTACGAGCAGTACTTC. Translation gives CASSAGRGIYEQYF.

This clone has only a few counts. The chain combines TRBV4-2 with TRBJ1-4; 11 positions agree with TRBD1. This CDR3 is built from 14 residues. Germline V CDR1 and CDR2: LGHNA, YNFKEQ. Germline trimming cut 3 bases from V and 7 bases from J; bases unmatched to any gene: 1. CDR3 protein: CASSQGQGGEKLFF. The CDR3 DNA follows: TGTGCCAGCAGCCAGGGACAGGGGGGTGAAAAACTGTTTTTT.